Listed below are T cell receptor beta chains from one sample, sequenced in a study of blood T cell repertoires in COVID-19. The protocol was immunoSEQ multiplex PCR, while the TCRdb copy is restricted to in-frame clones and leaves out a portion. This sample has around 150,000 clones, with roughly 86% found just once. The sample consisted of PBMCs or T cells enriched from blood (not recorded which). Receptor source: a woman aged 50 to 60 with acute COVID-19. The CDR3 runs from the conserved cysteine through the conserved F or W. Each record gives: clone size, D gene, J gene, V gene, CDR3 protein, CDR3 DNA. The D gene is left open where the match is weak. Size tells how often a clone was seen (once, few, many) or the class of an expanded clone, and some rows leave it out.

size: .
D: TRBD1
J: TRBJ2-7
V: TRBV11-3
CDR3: CASSTTGIAYEQYF
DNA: TGTGCCAGCAGCACGACAGGGATCGCCTACGAGCAGTACTTC

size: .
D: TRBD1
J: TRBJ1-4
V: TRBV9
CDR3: CASSAGQVTNEKLFF
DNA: TGTGCCAGCAGCGCCGGACAGGTGACTAATGAAAAACTGTTTTTT

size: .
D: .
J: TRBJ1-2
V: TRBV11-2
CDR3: CASRSDRSNYGYTF
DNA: TGTGCCAGCAGATCGGACAGATCTAACTATGGCTACACCTTC

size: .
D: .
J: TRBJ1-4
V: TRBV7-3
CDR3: CASSLSQGGSEKLFF
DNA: TGTGCCAGCAGCTTAAGCCAGGGCGGTAGTGAAAAACTGTTTTTT

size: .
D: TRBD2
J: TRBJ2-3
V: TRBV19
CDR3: CASSMRAGARTDTQYF
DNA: TGTGCCAGTAGTATGAGGGCGGGAGCTCGAACAGATACGCAGTATTTT

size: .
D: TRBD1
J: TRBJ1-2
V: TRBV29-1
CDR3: CSVAAGGMLGYTF
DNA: TGCAGCGTTGCGGCAGGGGGAATGCTTGGCTACACCTTC

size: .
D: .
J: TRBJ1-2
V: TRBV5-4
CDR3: CASSSWAGGGYTF
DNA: TGTGCCAGCAGCTCCTGGGCCGGGGGTGGCTACACCTTC

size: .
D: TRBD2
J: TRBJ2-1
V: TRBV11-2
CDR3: CASSLGRGGRENNEQFF
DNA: TGTGCCAGCAGCTTAGGACGGGGGGGCAGGGAGAACAATGAGCAGTTCTTC

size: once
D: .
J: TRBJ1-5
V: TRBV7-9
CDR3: CASSRESNQPQHF
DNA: TGTGCCAGCAGCCGAGAAAGCAATCAGCCCCAGCATTTT

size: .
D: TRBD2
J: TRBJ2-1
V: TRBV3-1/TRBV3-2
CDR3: CASSQMSGRLGDEQFF
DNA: TGTGCCAGCAGCCAAATGAGCGGGAGGTTAGGCGATGAGCAGTTCTTC

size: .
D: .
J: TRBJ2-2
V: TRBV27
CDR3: CASSPLDSTGELFF
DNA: TGTGCCAGCAGTCCGCTGGACAGTACCGGGGAGCTGTTTTTT

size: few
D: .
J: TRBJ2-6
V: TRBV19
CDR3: CASVTSGANVLTF
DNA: TGTGCCAGCGTCACTTCTGGGGCCAACGTCCTGACTTTC

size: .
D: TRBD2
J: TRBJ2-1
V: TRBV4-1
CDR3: CASSQDRWSGRKGDNEQFF
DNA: TGCGCCAGCAGCCAAGATCGGTGGAGCGGGAGGAAGGGGGACAATGAGCAGTTCTTC

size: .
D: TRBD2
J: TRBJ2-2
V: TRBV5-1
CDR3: CASTPGTTTNTGELFF
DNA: TGCGCCAGCACCCCCGGGACTACAACGAACACCGGGGAGCTGTTTTTT

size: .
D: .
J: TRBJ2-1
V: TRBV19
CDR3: CASSSAGASYNEQFF
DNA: TGTGCCAGTAGTTCAGCGGGCGCCTCCTACAATGAGCAGTTCTTC

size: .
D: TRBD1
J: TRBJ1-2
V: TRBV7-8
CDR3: CASSLEDRGRGEGGGYTF
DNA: TGTGCCAGCAGCTTAGAGGACAGGGGGCGAGGAGAGGGCGGTGGCTACACCTTC

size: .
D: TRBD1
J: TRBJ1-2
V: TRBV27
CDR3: CASSNRGNYGYTF
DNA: TGTGCCAGCTCGAACAGGGGTAACTATGGCTACACCTTC

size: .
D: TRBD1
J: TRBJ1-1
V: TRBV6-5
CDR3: CAISSTGVGDTEAFF
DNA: TGTGCCATCTCATCGACAGGGGTTGGGGACACTGAAGCTTTCTTT

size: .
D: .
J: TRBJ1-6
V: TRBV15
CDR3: CATSRDLRGNSPLHF
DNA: TGTGCCACCAGCAGAGATCTTCGGGGGAATTCACCCCTCCACTTT

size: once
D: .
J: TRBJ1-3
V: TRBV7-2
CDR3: CASSSYSGVADNTIYF
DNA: TGTGCCAGCAGCTCCTACAGCGGAGTGGCGGACAACACCATATATTTT

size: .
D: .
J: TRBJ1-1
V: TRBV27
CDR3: CASSLSGDIWNTEAFF
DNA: TGTGCCAGCAGTTTGTCAGGGGATATATGGAACACTGAAGCTTTCTTT

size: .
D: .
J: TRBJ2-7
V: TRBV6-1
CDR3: CASSEVGGLSHEQYF
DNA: TGTGCCAGCAGTGAAGTCGGGGGGCTCTCCCACGAGCAGTACTTC

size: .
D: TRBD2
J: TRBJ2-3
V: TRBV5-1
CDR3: CASSPTSGRALDTQYF
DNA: TGCGCCAGCAGCCCCACGAGCGGGAGGGCCCTGGATACGCAGTATTTT

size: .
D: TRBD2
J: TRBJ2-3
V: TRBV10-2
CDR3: CASSESGLAGGGDTQYF
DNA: TGCGCCAGCAGTGAGTCGGGACTAGCGGGAGGGGGAGATACGCAGTATTTT

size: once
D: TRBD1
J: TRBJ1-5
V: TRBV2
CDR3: CASSGQVNQPQHF
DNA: TGTGCCAGCAGCGGACAGGTCAATCAGCCCCAGCATTTT

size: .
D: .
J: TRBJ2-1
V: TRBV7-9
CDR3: CASSQGNSYNEQFF
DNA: TGTGCCAGCAGTCAGGGCAACTCCTACAATGAGCAGTTCTTC

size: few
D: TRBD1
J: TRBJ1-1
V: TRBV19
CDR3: CASSKTGETGEAFF
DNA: TGTGCCAGTAGTAAAACAGGGGAAACCGGTGAAGCTTTCTTT

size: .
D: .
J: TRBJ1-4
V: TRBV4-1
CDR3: CASRWRDLSNEKLFF
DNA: TGCGCCAGCAGGTGGAGGGATCTGTCTAATGAAAAACTGTTTTTT

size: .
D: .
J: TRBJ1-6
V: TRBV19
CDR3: CASSIRFQGSVNSPLHF
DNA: TGTGCCAGTAGTATAAGGTTCCAGGGATCCGTAAATTCACCCCTCCACTTT

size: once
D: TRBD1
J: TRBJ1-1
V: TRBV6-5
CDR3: CASGTGTGTVAEAFF
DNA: TGTGCCAGCGGCACCGGGACAGGGACGGTCGCTGAAGCTTTCTTT

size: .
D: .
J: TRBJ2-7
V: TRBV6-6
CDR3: CASTTGYFYEQYF
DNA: TGTGCCAGCACCACAGGGTACTTTTACGAGCAGTACTTC

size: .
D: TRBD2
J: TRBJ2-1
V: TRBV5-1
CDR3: CASSLPSLAGGNEQFF
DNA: TGCGCCAGCAGCTTGCCCTCTCTAGCGGGAGGCAATGAGCAGTTCTTC

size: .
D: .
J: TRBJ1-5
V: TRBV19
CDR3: CASSSPGSNQPQHF
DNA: TGTGCCAGTAGTTCCCCTGGCAGCAATCAGCCCCAGCATTTT

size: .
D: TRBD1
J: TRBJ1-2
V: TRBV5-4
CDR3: CASSLPTGTGDGYTF
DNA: TGTGCCAGCAGCTTACCGACCGGGACAGGAGATGGCTACACCTTC

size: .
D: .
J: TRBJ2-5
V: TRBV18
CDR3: CASSPVLEEETQYF
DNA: TGTGCCAGCTCACCGGTACTAGAAGAAGAGACCCAGTACTTC

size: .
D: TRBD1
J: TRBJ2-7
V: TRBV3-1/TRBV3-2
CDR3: CASSQGGQGVWEQYF
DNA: TGTGCCAGCAGCCAGGGCGGACAGGGGGTTTGGGAGCAGTACTTC

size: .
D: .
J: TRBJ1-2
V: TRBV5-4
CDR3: CASSLGTGPNYGYTF
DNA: TGTGCCAGCAGCTTGGGTACAGGGCCTAACTATGGCTACACCTTC

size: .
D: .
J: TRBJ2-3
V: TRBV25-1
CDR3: CASSEGAPRFGSTDTQYF
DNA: TGTGCCAGCAGTGAAGGGGCCCCGCGATTCGGTAGCACAGATACGCAGTATTTT

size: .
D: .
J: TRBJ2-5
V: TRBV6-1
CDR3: CASSDVGTYQETQYF
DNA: TGTGCCAGCAGTGATGTGGGGACTTACCAAGAGACCCAGTACTTC

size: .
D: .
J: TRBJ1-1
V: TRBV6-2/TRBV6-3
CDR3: CASSQTPNTEAFF
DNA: TGTGCCAGCAGTCAGACACCGAACACTGAAGCTTTCTTT

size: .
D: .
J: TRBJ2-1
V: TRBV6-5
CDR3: CASRGGAGSNEQFF
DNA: TGTGCCAGCAGGGGGGGGGCAGGCAGCAATGAGCAGTTCTTC

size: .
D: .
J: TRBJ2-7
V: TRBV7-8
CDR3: CASSPRQRATTYEQYF
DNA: TGTGCCAGCAGCCCCCGACAGCGGGCAACGACCTACGAGCAGTACTTC

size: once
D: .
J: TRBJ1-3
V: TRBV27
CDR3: CASSLTVQAGNTIYF
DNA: TGTGCCAGCAGTTTAACGGTACAGGCCGGAAACACCATATATTTT

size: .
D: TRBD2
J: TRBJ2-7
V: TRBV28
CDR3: CASKSQGGGFYEQYF
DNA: TGTGCCAGCAAATCTCAAGGCGGGGGTTTCTACGAGCAGTACTTC

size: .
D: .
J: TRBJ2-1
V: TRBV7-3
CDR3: CASSPYSGFSYNEQFF
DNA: TGTGCCAGCAGCCCCTATAGCGGATTCTCCTACAATGAGCAGTTCTTC

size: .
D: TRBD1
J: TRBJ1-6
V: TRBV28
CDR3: CASIRDRGYSPLHF
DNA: TGTGCCAGCATCCGGGACAGGGGCTATTCACCCCTCCACTTT

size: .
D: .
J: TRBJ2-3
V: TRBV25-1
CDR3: CASSPMAPTRDTQYF
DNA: TGTGCCAGCAGTCCGATGGCCCCCACACGAGATACGCAGTATTTT

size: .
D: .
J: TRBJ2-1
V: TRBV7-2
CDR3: CASSPRRQDNEQFF
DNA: TGTGCCAGCAGCCCCCGAAGACAGGACAATGAGCAGTTCTTC

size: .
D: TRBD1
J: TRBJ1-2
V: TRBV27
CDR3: CASSAARGPNYGYTF
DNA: TGTGCCAGCAGCGCGGCGAGGGGGCCTAACTATGGCTACACCTTC